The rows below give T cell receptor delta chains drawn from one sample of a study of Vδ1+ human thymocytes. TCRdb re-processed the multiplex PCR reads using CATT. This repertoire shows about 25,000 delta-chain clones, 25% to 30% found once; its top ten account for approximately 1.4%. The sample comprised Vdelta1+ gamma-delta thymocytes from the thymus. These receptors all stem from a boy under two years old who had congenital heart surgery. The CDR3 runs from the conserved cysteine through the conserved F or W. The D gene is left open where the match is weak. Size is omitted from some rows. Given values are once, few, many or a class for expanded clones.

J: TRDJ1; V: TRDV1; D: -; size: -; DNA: TGTGCTCTTGGGGAACTGGCCGTTAGATTAGCACAACTCATCTTT; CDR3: CALGELAVRLAQLIF
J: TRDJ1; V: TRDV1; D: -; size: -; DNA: TGTGCTCTTGGGGAATCTGATCCCCCAGGGACACTCATCTTT; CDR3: CALGESDPPGTLIF
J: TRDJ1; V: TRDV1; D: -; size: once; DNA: TGTGCTCTTGGGGAGTGTCCTCACCACGTACGATTCCTGTACACCGATAAACTCATCTTT; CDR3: CALGECPHHVRFLYTDKLIF
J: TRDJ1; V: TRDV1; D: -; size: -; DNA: TGTGCTCTTGGGGGGACTTCCTACCCCCACCCCTGGGGGTCATACATCGATAAACTCATCTTT; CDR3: CALGGTSYPHPWGSYIDKLIF
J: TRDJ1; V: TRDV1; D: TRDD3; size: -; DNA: TGTGCTCTTGGGGAACCAAAACGTCTGGGGGGCGAGTACACCGATAAACTCATCTTT; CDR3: CALGEPKRLGGEYTDKLIF
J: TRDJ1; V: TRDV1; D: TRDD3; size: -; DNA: TGTGCTCTTGGGGAACTCCTACTTGGGGGAGGCGGATTAACCGATAAACTCATCTTT; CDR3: CALGELLLGGGGLTDKLIF
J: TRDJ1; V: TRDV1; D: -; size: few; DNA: TGTGCTCTTGGGGCCCGTAGGTTCTCGTACACCGATAAACTCATCTTT; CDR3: CALGARRFSYTDKLIF
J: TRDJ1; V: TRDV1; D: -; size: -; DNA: TGTGCCCTTGGGGAATACAGGAGGCCACACGCTACCACCAACACGTATAAACTCATCTTT; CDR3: CALGEYRRPHATTNTYKLIF
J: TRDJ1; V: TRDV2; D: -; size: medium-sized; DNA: TGTGCCTGTGACACCTATGGCGGCGATAAACTCATCTTT; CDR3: CACDTYGGDKLIF
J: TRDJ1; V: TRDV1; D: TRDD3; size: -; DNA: TGTGCTCTTGGGAATTTCCGACCTACTGGGGGATACACCGATAAACTCATCTTT; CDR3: CALGNFRPTGGYTDKLIF
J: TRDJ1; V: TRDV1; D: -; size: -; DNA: TGTGCTCTTGGGGAAGCGGGCCGCTCCTCTAGGACCACCGATAAACTCATCTTT; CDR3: CALGEAGRSSRTTDKLIF
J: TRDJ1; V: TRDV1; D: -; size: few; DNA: TGTGCTCTTGGGGATCCCCCGGGAGGGGATCCCACCGATAAACTCATCTTT; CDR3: CALGDPPGGDPTDKLIF
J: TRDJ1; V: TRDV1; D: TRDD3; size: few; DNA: TGTGCTCTTGGGGAAAGGGGTGAAACCGAGGGGATACGCGGTCACACCGATAAACTCATCTTT; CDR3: CALGERGETEGIRGHTDKLIF
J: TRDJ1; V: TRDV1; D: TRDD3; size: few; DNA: TGTGCTCTTGGGGAGAACCCGGAGGTACTTGGGGGATACGATAAACTCATCTTT; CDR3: CALGENPEVLGGYDKLIF
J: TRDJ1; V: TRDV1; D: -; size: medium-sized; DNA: TGTGCTCTTGGGGAAACTCGCTGGTACACCGATAAACTCATCTTT; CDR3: CALGETRWYTDKLIF
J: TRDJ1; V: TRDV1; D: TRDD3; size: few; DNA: TGTGCTCTTGGGGAACCAGAAGCGGTCCTGGGGGATACCGATAAACTCATCTTT; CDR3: CALGEPEAVLGDTDKLIF
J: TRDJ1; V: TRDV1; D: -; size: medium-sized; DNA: TGTGCTCTTGGGGAACGACCCTCCTTCCTACTGGGGGATACCGATAAACTCATCTTT; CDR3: CALGERPSFLLGDTDKLIF
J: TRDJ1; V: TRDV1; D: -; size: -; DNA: TGTGCTCTTGGGGAACTAACGGTCCCTGCCTTTTGGTACACCGATAAACTCATCTTT; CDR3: CALGELTVPAFWYTDKLIF
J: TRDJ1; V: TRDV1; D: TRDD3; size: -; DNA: TGTGCTCTTGGGGAACGGGGACCCCTACTCCCCTGGGGGATATGGTCCGATAAACTCATCTTT; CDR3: CALGERGPLLPWGIWSDKLIF
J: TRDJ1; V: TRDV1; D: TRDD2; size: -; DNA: TGTGCTCTTGGTCCAGCCTTCCTACGCGTTGTGGGGTCCCCGTACACCGATAAACTCATCTTT; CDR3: CALGPAFLRVVGSPYTDKLIF
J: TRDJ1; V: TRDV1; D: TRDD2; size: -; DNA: TGTGCTCTAGGGGTTTCCTACAAGACACCCTGGCGCACACCCCTCACCGATAAACTCATCTTT; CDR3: CALGVSYKTPWRTPLTDKLIF
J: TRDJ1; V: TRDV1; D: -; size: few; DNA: TGTGCTCTTGGGGAACTGGACCTACGGGGGACCCCTGATAAACTCATCTTT; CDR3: CALGELDLRGTPDKLIF
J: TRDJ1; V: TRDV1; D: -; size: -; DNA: TGTGCTCTTGGGGAACTCACTCTTGGGTTATACAAGAGGGAGCCCGATAAACTCATCTTT; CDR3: CALGELTLGLYKREPDKLIF
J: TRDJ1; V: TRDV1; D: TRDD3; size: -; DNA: TGTGCTCTTGGGGAACTTCCCCGCTTGGGGATACGAACCGATAAACTCATCTTT; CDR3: CALGELPRLGIRTDKLIF
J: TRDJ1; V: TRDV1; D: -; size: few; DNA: TGTGCTCTTGGGGACGCCCTTCCTATGTTGTCCGTTAACTGGGGGTATAAACTAGACACCGATAAGCTCATCTTT; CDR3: CALGDALPMLSVNWGYKLDTDKLIF
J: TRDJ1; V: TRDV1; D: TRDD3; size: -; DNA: TGTGCTCTTGGGTTTTGGGATGGGGGGATCACCGACGATAAACTCATCTTT; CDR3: CALGFWDGGITDDKLIF
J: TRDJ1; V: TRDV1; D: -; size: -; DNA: TGTGCTCTTGGGGAACCCGGCTTGTCCTACGGCTGGGGGACCGATAAACTCATCTTT; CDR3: CALGEPGLSYGWGTDKLIF
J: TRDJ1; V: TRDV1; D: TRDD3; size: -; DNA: TGTGCTCTTGGGGAACTTCGCTGGGGGATAGGACATAAACTCATATTT; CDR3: CALGELRWGIGHKLIF
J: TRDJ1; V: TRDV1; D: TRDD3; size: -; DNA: TGTGCTCTTGGGGAACTATACCGTGGGATACGCCCGTACGGTCCCAAACTCATCTTT; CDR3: CALGELYRGIRPYGPKLIF
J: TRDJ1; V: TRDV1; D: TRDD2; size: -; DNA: TGTGCTCTTGGGGAAAGGCCTTTTTTTCCTTCCTACGTGATATTCAACGATAAACTCATCTTT; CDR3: CALGERPFFPSYVIFNDKLIF
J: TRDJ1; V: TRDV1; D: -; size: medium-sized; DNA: TGTGCTCTTGGGGAACCTTACCTACCATCACTGACCCACACCGATAAACTCATCTTT; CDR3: CALGEPYLPSLTHTDKLIF
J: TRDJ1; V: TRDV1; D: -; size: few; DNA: TGTGCTCTTGGGGAACCGCGTTCTGTGGGTTGGTACACCGATAAACTCATCTTT; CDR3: CALGEPRSVGWYTDKLIF
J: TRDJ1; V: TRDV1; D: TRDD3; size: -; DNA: TGTGCTCTTGGGGAAAATTCCTCTCCTTACTGGGGGATACCCGATAAACTCATTTTT; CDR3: CALGENSSPYWGIPDKLIF
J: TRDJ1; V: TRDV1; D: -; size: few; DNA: TGTGCTCTTGGGGAAGGAGCTTTGTACACCGATAAACTCATCTTT; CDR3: CALGEGALYTDKLIF
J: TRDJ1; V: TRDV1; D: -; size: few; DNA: TGTGCTCTTGGGGCCCTCGGGACTGACACCGATAAACTCATCTTT; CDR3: CALGALGTDTDKLIF
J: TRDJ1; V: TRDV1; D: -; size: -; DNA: TGTGCTCTTGGACCCGCCCCGATCTTTCCTTCCGCCTTCTACTGGGTAGATAAACTCACCTTT; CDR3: CALGPAPIFPSAFYWVDKLTF
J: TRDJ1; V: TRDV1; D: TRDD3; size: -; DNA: TGTGCTCTTGGGGAACCAACAGTCCTACGGACACAGTACTGGGGGATACTGAATTACACCGATAAACTCATCTTT; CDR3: CALGEPTVLRTQYWGILNYTDKLIF
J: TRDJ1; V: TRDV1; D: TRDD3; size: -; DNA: TGTGCTCTTGGGGAACTCGAGTGGGGGGATAGCATTAACACCGATAAACTCATCTTT; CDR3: CALGELEWGDSINTDKLIF
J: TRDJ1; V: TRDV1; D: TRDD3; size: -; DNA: TGTGCTCTTGGGGATAAGGGAGTACTGGGGGACTCCCGGCACACCGATAAACTCATCTTT; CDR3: CALGDKGVLGDSRHTDKLIF
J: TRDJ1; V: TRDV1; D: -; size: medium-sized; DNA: TGTGCTCTTGGGGAAAACTCTCCTACCGCCGACACCGATAAACTCATCTTT; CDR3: CALGENSPTADTDKLIF
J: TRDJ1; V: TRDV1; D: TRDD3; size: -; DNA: TGTGCTCTTGGGGAACTAACCCGTACTGGGGGATACGGAGATAAACTCATCTTT; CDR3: CALGELTRTGGYGDKLIF
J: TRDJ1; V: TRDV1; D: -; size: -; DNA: TGTGCTCTTGGGGCCTCCCTCTTTCCCCTAGATAAACTCATCTTT; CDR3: CALGASLFPLDKLIF
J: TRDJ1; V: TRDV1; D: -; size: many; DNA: TGTGCTCTTGGGGTTTCGCCCATCAACTGCCTCATCTTT; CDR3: CALGVSPINCLIF
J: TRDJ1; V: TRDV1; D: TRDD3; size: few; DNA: TGTGCTCTTGGGGAATCTCGCGGCGCCGGGTTCCCGTACTGGGGGACAGACGATAAACTCATCTTT; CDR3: CALGESRGAGFPYWGTDDKLIF
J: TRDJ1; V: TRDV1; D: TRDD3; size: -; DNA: TGTGCTCTTGGGGAACACGTAGGCCGTTTGCCCCTACTGGGGGGCAACTACACCGATAAACTCATCTTT; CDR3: CALGEHVGRLPLLGGNYTDKLIF
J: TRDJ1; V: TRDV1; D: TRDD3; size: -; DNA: TGTGCTCTTGGGGGACCCTTTCCCGTACTGGGGGATACTGCCGATAAACTCATCTTT; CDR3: CALGGPFPVLGDTADKLIF
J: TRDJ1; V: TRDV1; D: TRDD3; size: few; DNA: TGTGCTCTTGGGGAAATAATAGGCCCGGTACTGGGGGATCCCCCGTTAGCCGATAAACTCATCTTT; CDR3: CALGEIIGPVLGDPPLADKLIF
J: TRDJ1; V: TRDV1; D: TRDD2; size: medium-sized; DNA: TGTGCTCTTGGGTCTAATTCCTACGTTGGGACTCGAAACCGACATAAACTCATCTTT; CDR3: CALGSNSYVGTRNRHKLIF
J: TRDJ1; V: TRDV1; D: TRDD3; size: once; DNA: TGTGCTCTTGGCTACACCTATACTTGGGGGATACCCACCGATAAACTCATCTTT; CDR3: CALGYTYTWGIPTDKLIF
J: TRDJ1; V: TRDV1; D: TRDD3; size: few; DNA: TGTGCTCTTGGGGAAAGTGCGTTTCTGGGGGATACGGGGACCGATAAACTCATCTTT; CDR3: CALGESAFLGDTGTDKLIF
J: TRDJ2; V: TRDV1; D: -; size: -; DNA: TGTGCTCTTGGGGAACTGCGGAGGGGGACATGGGGACTGATACCTGGGATAGCACAACTCTTCTTT; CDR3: CALGELRRGTWGLIPGIAQLFF
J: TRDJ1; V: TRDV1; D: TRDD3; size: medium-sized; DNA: TGTGCTCTTGGGGAACGGCCCTGGGGGATACGCCACCGGGCCGATAAACTCATCTTT; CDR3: CALGERPWGIRHRADKLIF
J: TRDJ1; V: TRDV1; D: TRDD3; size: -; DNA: TGTGCTCTTGGGGAATTATCCGGGGGATCACCCTTCGATAAACTCATCTTT; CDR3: CALGELSGGSPFDKLIF